These 7 T cell receptor beta chains were sequenced from one sample in a study of blood T cell repertoires in COVID-19. Sequencing used immunoSEQ multiplex PCR; TCRdb keeps in-frame clones, though not all of them. The repertoire holds around 310,000 clones, with 90% as singletons. The sample comprised peripheral blood. The origin of the receptors is a woman aged 40 to 49 with COVID-19, enrolled during active disease.

CDR3 loop: CAISAQNYGYTF. Here the CDR3 DNA reads TGTGCCATCAGTGCACAGAACTATGGCTACACCTTC. V is TRBV10-3 and J is TRBJ1-2; no clear D gene. Trimming took 4 bases from V and 2 from J, leaving 5 bases between them. CDR3 size: 12 residues. From germline, CDR1 is ENHRY and CDR2 SYGVKD.

This clone was detected once. V and J are TRBV4-1 and TRBJ1-3; 8 bases map to TRBD1. Germline values: CDR1 MGHRA, CDR2 YSYEKL. This CDR3 comprises 18 residues. Unmatched junction bases numbered 11, after V lost 2 bases and J lost 2 bases. The CDR3 nucleotides read TGCGCCAGCAGCCAATCTTTTCTGGACAGGGAGGCTGGAAACACCATATATTTT. This encodes CASSQSFLDREAGNTIYF.

This clone was seen a few times. V gene TRBV6-4 combines with J gene TRBJ1-2; tentatively, D is TRBD1 (5 bases). Germline CDR1 and CDR2: MRHNA and SNTAGT. V lost 3 bases and J lost 8, with 7 bases in between. The CDR3 sequence is 11 residues long. The CDR3 region is CASSEGVGYTF. DNA of the CDR3: TGTGCCAGCAGTGAAGGGGTCGGCTACACCTTC.

About this clone itself: The junction does not match germline at one end; this may be a read error. This chain uses TRBV7-7 with TRBJ2-1; perhaps TRBD2 as D (5 bases). Germline loops: CDR1 SSHAT, CDR2 FNYEAQ (reference sequence). This CDR3 contains 15 residues. CDR3 protein: CASSRDYKGFDEQFF. The CDR3 nucleotides are TGTGCTAGCAGCCGAGACTATAAGGGATTCGATGAGCAGTTCTTC.

V is TRBV29-1 and J is TRBJ1-4; TRBD1 is a possible D gene (5 bases). Looked up from germline, CDR1 is SQVTM and CDR2 is ANQGSEA. The CDR3 sequence is 13 residues long. V lost 4 bases to trimming and J lost 5 bases, with 11 bases between them. The CDR3 reads CSVGEGANEKLFF. In DNA, the CDR3 is TGCAGCGTTGGGGAAGGGGCAAATGAAAAACTGTTTTTT.

The chain has TRBV10-3 and TRBJ1-1; D gene ambiguous. Germline CDR1 is ENHRY and CDR2 is SYGVKD. V was shortened by 6 bases and J by 1 base, with 9 bases between the two germline ends. There are 13 residues in the CDR3. For the CDR3, the DNA is TGTGCCATCAGGGAAAACAGGAACACTGAAGCTTTCTTT. Protein: CAIRENRNTEAFF.

The gene calls are TRBV19 and TRBJ2-3; 13 bases map to TRBD2. CDR1 and CDR2 (germline): LNHDA, SQIVND (reference sequence). V lost 5 bases to trimming and J lost 5 bases; unmatched junction nucleotides: 7. The CDR3 totals 16 residues. CDR3 residues: CASSPGLAGDLDTQYF. In nucleotides, the CDR3 is TGTGCCAGTAGTCCCGGACTAGCGGGAGACCTAGATACGCAGTATTTT.